These 4 T cell receptor beta chains came from one sample sequenced in a study of radiotherapy plus CTLA-4 blockade in lung cancer. Repertoires were generated with immunoSEQ multiplex PCR, while TCRdb's copy carries only in-frame clones and drops some. The repertoire includes 40,000 to 55,000 clones, about 88% of them detected once, and 15% to 20% sits in the top ten. This specimen was peripheral blood, taken from a patient treated with radiotherapy plus ipilimumab. The receptors come from a human donor with non-small cell lung cancer that progressed on radiotherapy plus ipilimumab. Some clones in this sample may be carry-over from other donors' samples.

This clone was seen more than once but under ten times. The chain is built from TRBV6-6 and TRBJ2-7; 7 nucleotides line up with TRBD2. The CDR3 is 15 residues long. Trimming took 2 bases from V and 3 from J; bases not matched to a gene: 7. CDR1 and CDR2 (germline): MNHNY, SVGAGI (reference sequence). The CDR3: CASSYGGSGDYEQYF. DNA for the CDR3: TGTGCCAGCAGTTACGGCGGGAGTGGAGACTACGAGCAGTACTTC.

The V call is TRBV11-3, the J call TRBJ2-2, with TRBD1 as a possible D gene (6 bases). Germline-derived CDR1 and CDR2 are SGHNT and YENEEA. V dropped 5 bases and J dropped 6 bases, with 16 bases sitting between them. This CDR3 is built from 15 residues. This CDR3 is CASSRDRLGAGELFF. The DNA for the CDR3 is TGTGCCAGCAGCCGAGACAGGCTGGGCGCCGGGGAGCTGTTTTTT.

In DNA, the CDR3 is TGTGCCAGCAGGGGCACGGACAGGAACAATGAGCAGTTCTTC. Translation: CASRGTDRNNEQFF. The V and J genes are TRBV6-6 and TRBJ2-1; the match to TRBD1 covers 7 bases. Germline V gene data show CDR1 as MNHNY and CDR2 as SVGAGI (reference sequence). The CDR3 runs to 14 residues. The trim removed 6 bases at V and 5 bases at J, leaving 7 bases unmatched.

The chain has TRBV4-2 and TRBJ1-2; D gene ambiguous. The CDR3 totals 14 residues. In germline, CDR1 is LGHNA, CDR2 YNFKEQ. Deletions cut 1 base from V and 5 bases from J, with 11 bases between. The CDR3 nucleotides are TGTGCCAGCAGCCAAGCTCGTACACCATATGGCTACACCTTC. The encoded protein is CASSQARTPYGYTF.